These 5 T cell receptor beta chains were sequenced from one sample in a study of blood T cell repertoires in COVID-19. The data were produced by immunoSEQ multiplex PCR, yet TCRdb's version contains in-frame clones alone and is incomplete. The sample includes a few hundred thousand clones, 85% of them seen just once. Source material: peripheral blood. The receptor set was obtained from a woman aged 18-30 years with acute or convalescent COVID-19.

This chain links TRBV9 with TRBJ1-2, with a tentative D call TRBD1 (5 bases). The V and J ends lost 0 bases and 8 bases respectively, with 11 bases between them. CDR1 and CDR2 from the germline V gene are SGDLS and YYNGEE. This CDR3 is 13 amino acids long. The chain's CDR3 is CASSVGLGGGYTF. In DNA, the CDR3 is TGTGCCAGCAGCGTAGGTTTGGGGGGAGGCTACACCTTC.

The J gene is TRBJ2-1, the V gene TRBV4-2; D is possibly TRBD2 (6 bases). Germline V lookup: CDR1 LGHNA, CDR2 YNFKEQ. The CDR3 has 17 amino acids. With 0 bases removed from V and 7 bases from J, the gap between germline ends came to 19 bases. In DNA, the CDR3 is TGTGCCAGCAGCCAAGATTGGGGCGGGACCGCCCTGAATGAGCAGTTCTTC. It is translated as CASSQDWGGTALNEQFF.

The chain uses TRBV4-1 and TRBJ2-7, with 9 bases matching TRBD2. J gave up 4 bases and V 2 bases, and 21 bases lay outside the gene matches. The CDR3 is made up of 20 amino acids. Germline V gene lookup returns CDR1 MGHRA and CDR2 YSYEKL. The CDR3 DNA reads TGCGCCAGCAGCCAACCACCTTTACCCAAGCGGGGGGCCCAGAAGTACGAGCAGTACTTC. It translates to CASSQPPLPKRGAQKYEQYF.

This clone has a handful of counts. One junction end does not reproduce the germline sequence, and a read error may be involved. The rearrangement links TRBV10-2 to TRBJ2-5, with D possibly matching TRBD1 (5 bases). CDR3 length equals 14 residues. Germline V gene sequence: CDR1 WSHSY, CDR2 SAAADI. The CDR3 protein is CASSESSGQGTQYF. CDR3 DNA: TGCGCCAGCAGTGAATCGTCAGGGCAAGGGACCCAGTACTTC.

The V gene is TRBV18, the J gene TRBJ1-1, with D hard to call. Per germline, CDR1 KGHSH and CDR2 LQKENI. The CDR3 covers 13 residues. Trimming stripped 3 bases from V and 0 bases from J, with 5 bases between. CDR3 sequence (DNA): TGTGCCAGCTCACCGGACTTGAACACTGAAGCTTTCTTT. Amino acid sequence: CASSPDLNTEAFF.